The next 24 T cell receptor beta chains were all read from a single sample in a study of identical twins. TCRdb reprocessed the 5' RACE reads via MiXCR and lists one record per CDR3 protein. The sample contains approximately 620,000 distinct CDR3 sequences, less than 10% of which appear only once. These data were also filed under a second study, of yellow fever vaccine responses in identical twins.

Sequencing was done on a sample of PBMCs. The receptors were gathered from a woman aged 18-30 years in good health.

This clonotype has just a few counts. The rearrangement uses TRBV19 and TRBJ2-7; TRBD2 aligns across 7 bases. CDR1 and CDR2 (germline): LNHDA, SQIVND (reference sequence). CDR3 length: 14 residues. With V trimmed by 5 bases and J by 0 bases, 4 bases remained unmatched. The chain's CDR3 is CASSSQRGSYEQYF. In DNA form, the CDR3 reads TGTGCCAGTAGTTCTCAGCGGGGCTCCTACGAGCAGTACTTC. Filled out from reference TRBV19 and TRBJ2-7, the complete variable domain reads DGGITQSPKYLFRKEGQNVTLSCEQNLNHDAMYWYRQDPGQGLRLIYYSQIVNDFQKGDIAEGYSVSREKKESFPLTVTSAQKNPTAFYLCASSSQRGSYEQYFGPGTRLTVT.

The rearrangement joins TRBV28 to TRBJ2-1; unclear D gene. The CDR3 loop spans 13 amino acids. CDR1 is MDHEN and CDR2 is SYDVKM in the germline V gene. V gave up 7 bases and J gave up 4 bases, with 11 bases separating them. In DNA, the CDR3 is TGTGCCAGCACCATCCCGGGTTACAATGAGCAGTTCTTC. Protein product: CASTIPGYNEQFF.

This CDR3 reads CASSLVLNPSTDTQYF. The CDR3 DNA is TGTGCCAGCAGTTTAGTTCTAAACCCTAGCACAGATACGCAGTATTTT. V usage is TRBV27 and J usage is TRBJ2-3; D gene unclear. CDR1 and CDR2 from the germline V gene are MNHEY and SMNVEV (reference sequence). V lost 2 bases and J lost 0, with 12 bases in between. The length of the CDR3 is 16 residues.

Ten or more counts support this clonotype. This chain joins TRBV12-3 or TRBV12-4 and TRBJ2-3; D might be TRBD1 (5 bases). This CDR3 region has 16 residues. The ends were cut back, 4 bases at V and 3 bases at J, with 17 bases in the middle. The DNA for the CDR3 is TGTGCCAGCAGTTCCGCGACCAACAGGTATACAGATACGCAGTATTTT. This codes for CASSSATNRYTDTQYF.

This clonotype was picked up a small number of times. This CDR3 is CASSLSGTSGSTGELFF. The CDR3 DNA is TGCGCCAGCAGCTTGAGCGGGACTAGCGGGAGCACCGGGGAGCTGTTTTTT. The chain has TRBV5-1 and TRBJ2-2, with 14 bases identical to TRBD2. CDR3 length equals 17 residues. V shed 1 base, J shed 4 bases, and the junction held 3 bases outside the gene matches. Germline V gives CDR1 SGHRS, CDR2 YFSETQ. Combining the CDR3 with reference TRBV5-1 and TRBJ2-2 gives the whole variable domain KAGVTQTPRYLIKTRGQQVTLSCSPISGHRSVSWYQQTPGQGLQFLFEYFSETQRNKGNFPGRFSGRQFSNSRSEMNVSTLELGDSALYLCASSLSGTSGSTGELFFGEGSRLTVL.

This clonotype was counted between two and nine times. The rearrangement joins TRBV7-2 to TRBJ2-3; 8 bases map to TRBD2. The junction had 8 bases not matched to a gene; V was cut back by 1 base and J by 5 bases. The CDR3 covers 16 residues. Germline CDR1 reads SGHTA; CDR2 reads FQGNSA. The CDR3 DNA sequence: TGTGCCAGCAGCTTAGTGCCAGCGGGGGTTCTAGATACGCAGTATTTT. It yields the protein CASSLVPAGVLDTQYF.

The sample holds a few counts of this clonotype. V is TRBV14 and J is TRBJ2-7, with 7 bases identical to TRBD1. Germline CDR1 is SGHDN and CDR2 is FVKESK. V gave up 8 bases and J gave up 6 bases; unmatched junction bases: 10. The CDR3 sequence is 13 residues long. CDR3 region: CASRRTGTAEQYF. The CDR3 DNA is TGTGCCAGCCGACGGACAGGTACCGCCGAGCAGTACTTC.

This chain links TRBV7-2 with TRBJ2-3; D is unresolved. The CDR3 totals 13 residues. Germline V gene sequence: CDR1 SGHTA, CDR2 FQGNSA. The V and J ends lost 5 bases and 5 bases respectively, with 11 bases between them. In DNA form, the CDR3 reads TGTGCCAGCAGCGTGGCGTTTGGAGATACGCAGTATTTT. Its translation is CASSVAFGDTQYF.

This clonotype was picked up a small number of times. V and J are TRBV7-9 and TRBJ1-1; D is unclear. This CDR3 has 14 amino acids. The V gene lost 1 base and the J gene lost 11 bases, with 17 bases spanning the gap. CDR1 is SEHNR and CDR2 is FQNEAQ in the germline V gene (reference sequence). This CDR3 is CASSLVESQEEAFF. CDR3 in DNA: TGTGCCAGCAGCTTAGTAGAGTCCCAGGAGGAGGCTTTCTTT.

This clonotype appeared a few times. V and J are TRBV5-6 and TRBJ2-5; TRBD2 matches 12 bases. Germline CDR1 SGHDT, CDR2 YYEEEE. V was clipped by 2 bases and J by 5 bases; unmatched bases: 10. This CDR3 has 17 residues. The CDR3 sequence: CASSLTASGGGRETQYF. CDR3 DNA sequence: TGTGCCAGCAGCTTAACGGCTAGCGGGGGGGGCCGGGAGACCCAGTACTTC.

This chain uses TRBV28 with TRBJ2-3; TRBD2 matches at 10 bases. From germline, CDR1 is MDHEN and CDR2 SYDVKM. V gave up 6 bases and J gave up 2 bases; unmatched junction bases: 11. This CDR3 spans 17 amino acids. CDR3 bases: TGTGCCAGCAGCTTCGACCTCCTAGCGGGAGTCACAGATACGCAGTATTTT. Its protein is CASSFDLLAGVTDTQYF.

The chain uses TRBV9 and TRBJ1-1; D gene unclear. Between the trimmed V and J ends, which lost 0 bases and 10 bases, there was a span of 13 bases. Germline lookup yields CDR1 SGDLS and CDR2 YYNGEE. This CDR3 is 13 amino acids long. CDR3 protein: CASSVDEETRAFF. The CDR3 DNA reads TGTGCCAGCAGCGTAGATGAGGAAACTCGAGCTTTCTTT.

This sequence joins TRBV4-1 and TRBJ2-7; D is unclear. Trimming removed 3 bases at V and 6 bases at J, with 12 bases between. This CDR3 has 13 amino acids. CDR1 is MGHRA, CDR2 YSYEKL, per germline. The CDR3 nucleotides read TGCGCCAGCAGCCAGTCCTTAGGTTCCGAGCAGTACTTC. It yields the protein CASSQSLGSEQYF.

This clonotype is a singleton in its sample. The genes are TRBV15 and TRBJ2-6; TRBD1 aligns across 12 bases. With V trimmed by 5 bases and J by 1 base, 3 bases remained unmatched. Germline CDR1 and CDR2: LNHNV and YYDKDF (reference sequence). The CDR3 is 17 residues long. The chain's CDR3 is CATSGGQGASGANVLTF. Written as DNA, the CDR3 is TGTGCCACCAGCGGGGGACAGGGGGCGTCTGGGGCCAACGTCCTGACTTTC.

CDR3 in amino acids: CASSELLGVSETQYF. Here the CDR3 DNA reads TGTGCCAGCAGTGAACTGCTGGGCGTATCGGAGACCCAGTACTTC. The chain carries TRBV25-1 and TRBJ2-5; D gene ambiguous. CDR3 size: 15 residues. Germline V gives CDR1 MGHDK, CDR2 SYGVNS. V dropped 2 bases and J dropped 5 bases, with 15 bases sitting between them.

The V call is TRBV6-2 or TRBV6-3, the J call TRBJ2-7; D is undetermined. Germline loops: CDR1 MNHEY, CDR2 SVGEGT. The V end lost 0 bases, the J end lost 0 bases, and 6 bases lay between the germline ends. This CDR3 comprises 14 residues. In nucleotides, the CDR3 is TGTGCCAGCAGTTACTCCACAAGCTCCTACGAGCAGTACTTC. This codes for CASSYSTSSYEQYF.

This chain links TRBV7-2 with TRBJ2-1; D gene ambiguous. Trimming removed 7 bases at V and 6 bases at J, with 10 bases between. Germline V gene lookup returns CDR1 SGHTA and CDR2 FQGNSA. The CDR3 loop spans 12 amino acids. CDR3 in amino acids: CASTSWGNEQFF. CDR3 coding DNA: TGTGCCAGCACCTCGTGGGGCAATGAGCAGTTCTTC.

This clonotype was counted at least ten times. The DNA of the CDR3 is TGTGCCAGCAGTCCGACCCCCCGGGCGGGTTGGGCCACTGAAGCTTTCTTT. It codes for CASSPTPRAGWATEAFF. The chain recombines TRBV12-3 or TRBV12-4 with TRBJ1-1; no clear D gene. V was cut by 5 bases and J by 4 bases, with 23 bases left in between. The CDR3 length is 17 residues.

This clonotype has just a few counts. This chain links TRBV29-1 with TRBJ1-2; D possibly corresponds to TRBD1 (5 bases). CDR1 and CDR2 from the germline V gene are SQVTM and ANQGSEA. The CDR3 loop spans 14 amino acids. Trimming cost V 7 bases and J 5 bases, with 20 bases left between them. The CDR3 sequence is CSARGHGIGYGYTF. CDR3 nucleotides: TGCAGCGCACGCGGACACGGGATTGGTTATGGCTACACCTTC.

This clonotype is a singleton in its sample. V is TRBV12-1 and J is TRBJ2-6; the table calls TRBD2, which could not be checked here. TRBV12-1 is tagged as a pseudogene. CDR3 length: 23 amino acids. CDR3 DNA sequence: TGCGCCAGCAGGATCCCCCACCGACTAGCGGGAGGTTCGATTCACTCTGGGGCCAACGTCCTGACTTTC. The encoded protein is CASRIPHRLAGGSIHSGANVLTF.

The gene calls are TRBV20-1 and TRBJ2-1; 8 nucleotides align to TRBD2. The germline V gene encodes CDR1 DFQATT and CDR2 SNEGSKA (reference sequence). The CDR3 is 14 residues long. V gave up 2 bases and J gave up 5 bases; unmatched junction bases: 5. CDR3 in DNA: TGCAGTGCTAGATCCGCGGGGGGAAACAATGAGCAGTTCTTC. Encoded protein: CSARSAGGNNEQFF.

The gene calls are TRBV4-2 and TRBJ1-5; D unresolved. The germline gives CDR1 LGHNA, CDR2 YNFKEQ. V was pared by 2 bases and J by 3 bases, with 8 bases between. There are 14 residues in the CDR3. The CDR3 protein is CASSQSATNQPQHF. As DNA, the CDR3 is TGTGCCAGCAGCCAATCGGCCACCAATCAGCCCCAGCATTTT.

In this sample, this clonotype turned up many times. The chain carries TRBV12-3 or TRBV12-4 and TRBJ1-2; weak D call: TRBD1 (6 bases). Trimming took off 8 bases at V and 5 bases at J, with 21 bases between the two ends. This CDR3 contains 15 residues. The CDR3: CASYRPVQGRYGYTF. The CDR3 DNA reads as TGTGCCAGCTACCGACCCGTACAGGGTCGATATGGCTACACCTTC.

This clonotype was observed a few times. This sequence joins TRBV14 and TRBJ1-2; D not resolved. Per the germline V gene, CDR1 is SGHDN and CDR2 is FVKESK. Trimming removed 6 bases at V and 0 bases at J, with 11 bases between. This CDR3 region has 14 residues. CDR3 region: CASRHSGANYGYTF. The CDR3 bases are TGTGCCAGCAGACACTCCGGGGCTAACTATGGCTACACCTTC.